This T cell receptor (beta chain) was captured in a study of shared clonotypes between healthy human individuals. General study results and limits: Clonotype sharing among donors, it was expected, would be affected by sequencing depth. For naive CD4 cells, roughly 4.8% of clonotypes were shared across a few donors. Estimated richness was generally greater in naive than memory subsets.

The V and J ends lost 4 bases and 7 bases, in that order; junction bases with no gene match: 13. Germline-derived CDR1 and CDR2 are MDHEN and SYDVKM. This CDR3 has 16 amino acids. Sequenced by immunoSEQ multiplex PCR; TCRdb stores in-frame clones only, minus some. The data show more than 850,000 clones, around 78% seen once. On this clone: Its target is unknown.

The rearrangement uses TRBV28 and TRBJ2-3, with 8 bases identical to TRBD2. The sequenced sample consisted of memory CD4+ T cells from PBMCs. As for subset: CD45RA-negative fraction. This clonotype was sampled from a man aged 18 to 29 in good health. Some clones in this sample may be carry-over from other donors' samples. This CDR3 reads CASSSPEAGEVHTQYF. DNA for the CDR3: TGTGCCAGCAGTTCCCCGGAAGCGGGAGAGGTACATACGCAGTATTTT.